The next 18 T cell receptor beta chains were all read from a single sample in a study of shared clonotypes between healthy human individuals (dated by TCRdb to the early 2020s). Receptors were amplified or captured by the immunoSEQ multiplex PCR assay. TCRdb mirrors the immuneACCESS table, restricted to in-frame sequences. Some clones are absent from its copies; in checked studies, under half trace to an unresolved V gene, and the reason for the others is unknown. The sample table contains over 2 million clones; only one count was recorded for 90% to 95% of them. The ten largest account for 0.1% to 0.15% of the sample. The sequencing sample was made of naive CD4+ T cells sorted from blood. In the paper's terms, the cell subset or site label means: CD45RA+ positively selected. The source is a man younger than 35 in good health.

The CDR3 DNA sequence: TGTGCCAGCAGCATCGGGGGGGCTCTAGACGAGCAGTACTTC. This codes for CASSIGGALDEQYF. V usage is TRBV9 and J usage is TRBJ2-7; 8 bases are shared with TRBD2. The CDR3 spans 14 residues. With 4 bases clipped from V and 5 bases from J, the junction kept 8 bases outside the gene matches. Germline V gene lookup returns CDR1 SGDLS and CDR2 YYNGEE.

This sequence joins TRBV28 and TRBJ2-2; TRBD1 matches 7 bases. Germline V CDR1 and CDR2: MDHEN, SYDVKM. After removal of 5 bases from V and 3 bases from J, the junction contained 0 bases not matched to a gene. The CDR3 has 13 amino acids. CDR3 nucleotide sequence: TGTGCCAGCAGTACAGGGGACACCGGGGAGCTGTTTTTT. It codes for CASSTGDTGELFF.

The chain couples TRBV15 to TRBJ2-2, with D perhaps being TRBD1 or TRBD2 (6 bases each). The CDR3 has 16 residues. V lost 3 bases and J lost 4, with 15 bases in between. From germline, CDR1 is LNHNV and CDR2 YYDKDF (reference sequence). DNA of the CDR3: TGTGCCACCAGCAGGGGGGGCAGGGCCCCCACCGGGGAGCTGTTTTTT. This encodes CATSRGGRAPTGELFF.

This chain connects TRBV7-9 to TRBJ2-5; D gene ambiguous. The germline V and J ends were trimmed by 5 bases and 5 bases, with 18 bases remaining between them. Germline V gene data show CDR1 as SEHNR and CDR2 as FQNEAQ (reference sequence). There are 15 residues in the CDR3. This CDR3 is CASSQIRKDRETQYF. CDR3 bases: TGTGCCAGCAGCCAAATCCGGAAGGACCGGGAGACCCAGTACTTC.

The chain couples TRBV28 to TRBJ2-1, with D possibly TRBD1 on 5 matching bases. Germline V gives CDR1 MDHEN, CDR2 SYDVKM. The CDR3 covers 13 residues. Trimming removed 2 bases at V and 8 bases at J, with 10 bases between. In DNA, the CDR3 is TGTGCCAGCAGTTTAGGCAGGGTCGATGAGCAGTTCTTC. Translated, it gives CASSLGRVDEQFF.

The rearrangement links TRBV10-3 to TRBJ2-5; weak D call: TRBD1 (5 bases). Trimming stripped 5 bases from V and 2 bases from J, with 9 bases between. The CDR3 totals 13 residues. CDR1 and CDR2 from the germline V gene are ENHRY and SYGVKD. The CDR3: CAISLRQQETQYF. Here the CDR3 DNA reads TGTGCCATCAGTCTTAGACAGCAAGAGACCCAGTACTTC.

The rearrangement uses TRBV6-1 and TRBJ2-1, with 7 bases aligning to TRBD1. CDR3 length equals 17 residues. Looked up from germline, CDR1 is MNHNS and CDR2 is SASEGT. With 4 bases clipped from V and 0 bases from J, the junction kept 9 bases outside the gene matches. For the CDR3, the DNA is TGTGCCAGCAGTGGCCCTAGACAGGGTAGCTCCTACAATGAGCAGTTCTTC. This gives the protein CASSGPRQGSSYNEQFF.

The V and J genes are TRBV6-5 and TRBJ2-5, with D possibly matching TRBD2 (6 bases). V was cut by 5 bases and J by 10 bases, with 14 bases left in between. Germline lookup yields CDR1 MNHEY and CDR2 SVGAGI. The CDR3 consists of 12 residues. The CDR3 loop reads CASSRDLGVQYF. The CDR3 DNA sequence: TGTGCCAGCAGTCGGGACTTAGGGGTCCAGTACTTC.

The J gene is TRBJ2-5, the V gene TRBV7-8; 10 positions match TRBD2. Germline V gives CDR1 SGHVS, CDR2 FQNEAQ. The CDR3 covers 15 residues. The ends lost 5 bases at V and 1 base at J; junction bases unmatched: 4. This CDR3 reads CASSALAGAQETQYF. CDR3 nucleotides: TGTGCCAGCAGCGCCCTAGCGGGGGCCCAAGAGACCCAGTACTTC.

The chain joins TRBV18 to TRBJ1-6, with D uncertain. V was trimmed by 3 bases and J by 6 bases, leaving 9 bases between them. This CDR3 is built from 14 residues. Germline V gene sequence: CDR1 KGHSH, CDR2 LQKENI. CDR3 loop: CASSPGVVNSPLHF. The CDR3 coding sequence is TGTGCCAGCTCACCGGGAGTGGTTAATTCACCCCTCCACTTT.

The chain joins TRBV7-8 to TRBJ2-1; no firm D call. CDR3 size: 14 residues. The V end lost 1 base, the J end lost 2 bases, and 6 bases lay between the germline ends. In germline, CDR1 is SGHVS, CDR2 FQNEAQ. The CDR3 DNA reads TGTGCCAGCAGCTTAGGCGGCACCTACAATGAGCAGTTCTTC. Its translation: CASSLGGTYNEQFF.

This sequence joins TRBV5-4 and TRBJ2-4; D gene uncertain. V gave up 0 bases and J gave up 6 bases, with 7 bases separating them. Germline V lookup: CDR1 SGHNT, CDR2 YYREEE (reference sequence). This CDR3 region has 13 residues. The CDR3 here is CASSLGSGNIQYF. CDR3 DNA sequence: TGTGCCAGCAGCTTGGGTAGTGGAAACATTCAGTACTTC.

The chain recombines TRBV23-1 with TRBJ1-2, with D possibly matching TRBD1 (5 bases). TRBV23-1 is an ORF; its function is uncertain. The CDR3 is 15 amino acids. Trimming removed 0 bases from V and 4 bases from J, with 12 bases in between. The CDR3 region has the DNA TGCGCCAGCAGTCAATCGACCCCAGGGAGCTATGGCTACACCTTC. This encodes CASSQSTPGSYGYTF.

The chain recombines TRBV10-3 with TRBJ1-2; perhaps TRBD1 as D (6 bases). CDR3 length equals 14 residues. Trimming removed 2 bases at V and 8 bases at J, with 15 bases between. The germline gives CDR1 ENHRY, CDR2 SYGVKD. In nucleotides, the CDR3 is TGTGCCATCAGTGAGGCCACAGGGCATTTGGGCTACACCTTC. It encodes CAISEATGHLGYTF.

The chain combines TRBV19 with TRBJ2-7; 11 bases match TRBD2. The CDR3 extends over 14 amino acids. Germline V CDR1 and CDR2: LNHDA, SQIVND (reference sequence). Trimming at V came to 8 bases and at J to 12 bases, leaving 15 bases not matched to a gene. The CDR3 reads CASRDSGRALRVYF. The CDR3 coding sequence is TGTGCCAGTCGTGATAGCGGGAGGGCCCTTAGAGTGTACTTC.

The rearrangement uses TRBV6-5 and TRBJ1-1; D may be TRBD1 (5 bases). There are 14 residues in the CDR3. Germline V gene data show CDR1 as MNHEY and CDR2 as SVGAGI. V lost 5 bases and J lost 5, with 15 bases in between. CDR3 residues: CASSGLGAGTEAFF. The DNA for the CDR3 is TGTGCCAGCAGTGGCCTCGGGGCCGGGACTGAAGCTTTCTTT.

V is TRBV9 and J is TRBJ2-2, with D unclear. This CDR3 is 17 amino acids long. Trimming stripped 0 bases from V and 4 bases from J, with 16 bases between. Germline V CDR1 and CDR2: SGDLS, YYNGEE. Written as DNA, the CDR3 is TGTGCCAGCAGCGTAGAGGATCGGGCTAGAGTCACCGGGGAGCTGTTTTTT. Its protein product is CASSVEDRARVTGELFF.

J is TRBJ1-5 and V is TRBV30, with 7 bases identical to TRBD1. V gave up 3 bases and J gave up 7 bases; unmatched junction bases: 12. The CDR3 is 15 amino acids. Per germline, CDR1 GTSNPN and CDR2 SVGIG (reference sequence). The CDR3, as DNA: TGTGCCTGGAGCGATAATACAGGGGTAGGGCAGCCCCAGCATTTT. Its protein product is CAWSDNTGVGQPQHF.